The rows below give T cell receptor beta chains drawn from one sample of a study of Ad26.COV2.S vaccination and SARS-CoV-2 variants. Using immunoSEQ multiplex PCR, the repertoire was profiled, and TCRdb retains in-frame clones only, with some absent. The sample includes 350,000 to 400,000 clones, approximately 91% seen only once; the top ten take around 1.9%. Sequencing used peripheral blood, obtained in a trial of Ad26.COV2.S vaccine versus placebo. Receptor source: a person between 18 and 65 years old who received the Ad26.COV2.S COVID-19 vaccine or a placebo. Both conserved end residues are part of each CDR3. The D gene is left open where the match is weak. The size entry is marked missing in some rows and otherwise reads once, few, many or a size class.

V gene	clone size	D gene	J gene	CDR3 DNA	CDR3 protein
TRBV5-1	few	-	TRBJ1-1	TGCGCCAGCAGCTTGGCCGGCGGGACCACGAACGCTTTCTTT	CASSLAGGTTNAFF
TRBV3-1/TRBV3-2	-	-	TRBJ2-3	TGTGCCAGCAGCCAAGGGCTAGCCTCGGATACGCAGTATTTT	CASSQGLASDTQYF
TRBV24-1	-	-	TRBJ2-5	TGTGCCACCAGTGAGGTTGGGGGGCAAGAGACCCAGTACTTC	CATSEVGGQETQYF
TRBV11-2	-	-	TRBJ1-2	TGTGCCAGCAGCTTTTATGCCGACCTCCTAGACTATGGCTACACCTTC	CASSFYADLLDYGYTF
TRBV5-1	-	-	TRBJ2-5	TGCGCCAGCAGCCTTCTTTCTCGCAGGGAGACCCAGTACTTC	CASSLLSRRETQYF
TRBV28	-	TRBD2	TRBJ2-7	TGTGCCAGCAGTTCCTGGGGAGGGGCGAAGGGCTACGAGCAGTACTTC	CASSSWGGAKGYEQYF
TRBV11-2	-	TRBD1	TRBJ1-2	TGTGCCAGCAGCCCCTCGACCCTCAGGGGGCCGGATGGCTACACCTTC	CASSPSTLRGPDGYTF
TRBV6-2/TRBV6-3	-	TRBD2	TRBJ2-7	TGTGCCAGCAGTCGTAGCGGGACCTCCTACGAGCAGTACTTC	CASSRSGTSYEQYF
TRBV24-1	-	-	TRBJ2-5	TGTGCCACCAGTGACCCCCGGGACGCAGAAGAGACCCAGTACTTC	CATSDPRDAEETQYF
TRBV6-5	once	TRBD2	TRBJ2-3	TGTGCCAGCAGTTACTCTGGCGGGAGGTTCACAGATACGCAGTATTTT	CASSYSGGRFTDTQYF
TRBV6-1	-	-	TRBJ1-4	TGTGCCAGCAGTGAAGCGCAGGTCCGGGAAAAACTGTTTTTT	CASSEAQVREKLFF
TRBV28	-	TRBD1	TRBJ2-6	TGTGCCAGCAGCCCGGCCGGGACAGGGGGCGCTGGGGCCAACGTCCTGACTTTC	CASSPAGTGGAGANVLTF
TRBV24-1	once	TRBD2	TRBJ2-1	TGTGCCACCAGTGGCCGACTAGCGGGAGGGCCCAGCGAGCAGTTCTTC	CATSGRLAGGPSEQFF
TRBV18	few	TRBD2	TRBJ2-1	TGTGCCAGCTCACCCTTACCTCCGGGACTACAGAATGAGCAGTTCTTC	CASSPLPPGLQNEQFF
TRBV28	few	TRBD1	TRBJ1-5	TGTGCCAGCAGTCTGGGACAGGGGATAGGTGATCAGCCCCAGCATTTT	CASSLGQGIGDQPQHF
TRBV7-2	-	-	TRBJ2-2	TGTGCCAGCAGCTTGTCTCCGGACCGCGCGAACACCGGGGAGCTGTTTTTT	CASSLSPDRANTGELFF
TRBV27	-	-	TRBJ2-1	TGTGCCAGCAGAAGAGGGGGCGGGGACAATGAGCAGTTCTTC	CASRRGGGDNEQFF
TRBV19	-	TRBD1	TRBJ2-7	TGTGCCAGTAGGCCCACCGGGACAGGTCCCTACGAGCAGTACTTC	CASRPTGTGPYEQYF
TRBV29-1	-	-	TRBJ2-7	TGCAGCGTTGATAACAGTGGTTACGAGCAGTACTTC	CSVDNSGYEQYF
TRBV11-3	-	-	TRBJ2-5	TGTGCCAGCAGCTTAGTGGTGGGGATCCAAGAGACCCAGTACTTC	CASSLVVGIQETQYF
TRBV5-1	once	-	TRBJ2-1	TGCGCCAGCAGCTTGGACGGAGTACAGTACAATGAGCAGTTCTTC	CASSLDGVQYNEQFF
TRBV7-3	-	TRBD2	TRBJ2-1	TGTGCCAGCAGCTTAAGACTAGCGGGACGGAATGAGCAGTTCTTC	CASSLRLAGRNEQFF
TRBV10-3	-	TRBD1	TRBJ1-6	TGTGCCATCAACCAGGACAGGGACTCACCCCTCCACTTT	CAINQDRDSPLHF
TRBV11-1	-	-	TRBJ2-1	TGTGCCAGCAGCTTAGGAGGTTTGGGCAATGAGCAGTTCTTC	CASSLGGLGNEQFF
TRBV6-2/TRBV6-3	-	TRBD1	TRBJ1-3	TGTGCCAGCAGCCCGGGACAGGGCAGAAACACCATATATTTT	CASSPGQGRNTIYF
TRBV20-1	-	-	TRBJ2-5	TGCAGTGCTAGTCTTGGGGGGAGCTTGAGGGAGACCCAGTACTTC	CSASLGGSLRETQYF
TRBV7-8	once	TRBD2	TRBJ2-5	TGTGCCAGCCGATTAGCGGGAGGGCGAGCGTACCAAGAGACCCAGTACTTC	CASRLAGGRAYQETQYF
TRBV7-9	once	-	TRBJ2-1	TGTGCCAGCAGCGCCAACGGAGGGACTGAGCAGTTCTTC	CASSANGGTEQFF
TRBV4-1	-	TRBD1	TRBJ1-1	TGCGCCAGCAGCCAAACCCCGGGACAGGCCTTCATGAACACTGAAGCTTTCTTT	CASSQTPGQAFMNTEAFF
TRBV18	-	-	TRBJ2-3	TGTGCCAGCTCCCCTAGCACAGATACGCAGTATTTT	CASSPSTDTQYF
TRBV5-1	-	-	TRBJ2-3	TGCGCCAGCAGCTCACACGGAGATACGCAGTATTTT	CASSSHGDTQYF
TRBV11-2	-	-	TRBJ1-3	TGTGCCAGCAGCCCAGGCGGGGGTACCTCTGGAAACACCATATATTTT	CASSPGGGTSGNTIYF
TRBV7-3	-	TRBD2	TRBJ2-7	TGTGCCAGCAGCAAAGCGGGAGGCAAGGGTGAGCAGTACTTC	CASSKAGGKGEQYF
TRBV5-1	-	-	TRBJ2-3	TGCGCCAGCAGCTTCACCGGCAGGCTAACAGATACGCAGTATTTT	CASSFTGRLTDTQYF
TRBV5-1	-	-	TRBJ1-1	TGCGCCAGCCGCACCCAGGGGATGAACACTGAAGCTTTCTTT	CASRTQGMNTEAFF
TRBV11-2	-	-	TRBJ2-7	TGTGCCAGCAGCTTAGAAGCGACCTACGAGCAGTACTTC	CASSLEATYEQYF
TRBV28	-	-	TRBJ2-7	TGTGCCGTCGGCCCCCGGGACCCTCGGGAGCAGTACTTC	CAVGPRDPREQYF
TRBV30	-	TRBD1	TRBJ2-3	TGTGCCTGGAGTGGGGGGACAGGGGACCCAGATACGCAGTATTTT	CAWSGGTGDPDTQYF
TRBV28	-	TRBD2	TRBJ2-1	TGTGCCAGCAGTGCTAGCGGGAGAGTCTACAATGAGCAGTTCTTC	CASSASGRVYNEQFF
TRBV11-2	-	-	TRBJ2-7	TGTGCCAGCAGCCTCAGCCACGAGCAGTACTTC	CASSLSHEQYF